The present entry profiles one T cell receptor (beta chain) with its context. Its antigen is not yet known. Base qualities are not at hand, and no much larger clone is one base apart. For the CD8 naive samples, CD45RO-negative cells were positively selected for CCR7, yielding a CD45RA+CCR7+ population from which TemRA cells were excluded. The donors were healthy, HIV-negative adults who had no recently reported acute infections or vaccinations. All donors were Caucasian adults living in Nashville, Tennessee, USA. Blood was obtained by leukapheresis, after which PBMCs were separated by Ficoll-Histopaque density gradient centrifugation and cryopreserved in liquid nitrogen vapor phase. Analytical flow cytometry was used to check the purity and quantity of each magnetically sorted T cell population. Each sorted fraction had its genomic DNA isolated and then quantified by UV absorbance on a Nanodrop 2000c.

The sample belongs to a study of shared clonotypes between healthy human individuals (dated by TCRdb to 2020 to 2021). General notes on the study: The cohort included three men and a couple of women between 18 and 49 years of age. To estimate repertoire size and how much clonotypes are shared between individuals, the study performed deep sequencing of blood TCR repertoires from about 5 healthy adults. Between about 0.8 and 9 billion PBMCs per donor were obtained by leukapheresis. Libraries were prepared and TCR repertoires were sequenced by different laboratories using diverse techniques, in order to increase sequencing depth and limit assay-specific biases. Per donor, three plates each were used for CD4 naive and CD4 memory, two for CD8 naive, and one for CD8 memory.

Using the deep immunoSEQ assay, TCR CDR3 regions were amplified from genomic DNA by multiplex PCR. Extracted genomic DNA from each cell subset was spread evenly across all wells of several immunoSEQ 96-well plates, with each plate serving as a replicate. For sorted subsets, roughly 190 ng of genomic DNA, equivalent to tens of thousands of T cell genomes, went into each replicate PCR. The purified libraries were quantified using a Qubit 3.0 fluorometer, sized with a Bioanalyzer 2100, and then quantified again using the KAPA Library Quantification kit. A separate single-read 150-cycle Illumina NextSeq 550 flow cell was used to sequence each immunoSEQ 96-well plate. The paper's data handling went like this. Because only junctional sequences without quality scores were contained in the immunoSEQ output, filtering matching that applied to full-length reads could not be performed. To assign V/J genes and CDR3, sequences were annotated using PyIR, a Python wrapper for IgBLAST v1.9, with IMGT germline references. Reads were removed for weak V/J assignments (E-value above 1e-6), missing CDR3, stop codons, out-of-frame junctions, or ambiguous translated residues. A V3J clonotype was defined by an identical inferred V gene, J gene, and CDR3 amino acid sequence. Percentage overlap between repertoires was calculated by dividing the number of shared unique clonotypes by the size of the smaller repertoire. Three approaches were used to assess repertoire richness: RTK rarefaction, the Chao1 estimator, and Recon v2.1 estimates of unobserved clonotypes. OLGA was used to compute generation probabilities for all TCRbeta clonotypes that the gDNA method yielded from a handful of donors. The table was pulled from immuneACCESS by TCRdb, which kept in-frame rearrangements only. Such tables lose some clones; where checked, under half of the loss comes from unresolved V genes, and the rest has no known cause. V and J calls and clone size come straight from that table; D and trimming were deduced from the DNA. This sample comprises 1.5 million to 2.5 million clones, approximately 94% of them detected only once. The ten largest clones add up to around 1% of the sample.

Study-wide findings and limitations: Sharing across several donors was observed for around 5% of naive CD4, less than 4% of naive CD8, roughly 2.4% of memory CD4, and roughly 0.43% of memory CD8 clonotypes. Pairwise subsampling led to the expectation that sequencing depth would affect the degree of clonotype sharing among donors. Larger estimated clonotype richness was generally found for naive subsets than for memory subsets. The genetic and exposure-history diversity represented was limited by the small number of donors. Only blood was sampled, and tissue TCR repertoires likely differ from those in blood. Incomplete sequencing was indicated by rarefaction of sorted-subset datasets, despite the large sequencing depth. Compared with non-shared clonotypes, clonotypes shared by all four sorted-subset donors had higher generation probabilities.

Sequenced: naive CD8+ T cells sorted from blood. This sample's cell subset or site label indicates: CD45RA+CCR7+. The sequence derives from a man in his late teens or twenties in good health.

The DNA reads as follows: TGTGCCAGCAGTTTTTGGGAGGACTATGGCTACACCTTC. Its amino acids are CASSFWEDYGYTF. Recombination joined TRBV6-5 with TRBJ1-2; confidence is insufficient to name the D gene. The CDR3, from cysteine to phenylalanine, totals 13 residues. The entry retains the CDR3 DNA only, 39 bases that are in frame from base 1. Deletion took 4 bases off V and 3 bases off J, with a span of 9 bases between the germline ends. Based on the germline V gene, the CDR1 and CDR2 sequences are MNHEY and SVGAGI.